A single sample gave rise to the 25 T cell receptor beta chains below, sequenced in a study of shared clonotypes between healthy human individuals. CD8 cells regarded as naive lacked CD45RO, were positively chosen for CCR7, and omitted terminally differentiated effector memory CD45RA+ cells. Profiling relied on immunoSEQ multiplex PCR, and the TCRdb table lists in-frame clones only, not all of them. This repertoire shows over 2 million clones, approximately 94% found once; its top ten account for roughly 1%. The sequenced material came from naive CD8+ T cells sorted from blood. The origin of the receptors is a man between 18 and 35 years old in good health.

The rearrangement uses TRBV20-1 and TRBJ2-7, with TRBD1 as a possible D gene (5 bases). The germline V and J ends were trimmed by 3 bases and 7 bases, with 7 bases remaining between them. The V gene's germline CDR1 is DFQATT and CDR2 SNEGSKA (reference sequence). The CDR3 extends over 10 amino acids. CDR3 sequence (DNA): TGCAGTGCTAGTTCAGGGGAGCAGTACTTC. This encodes CSASSGEQYF.

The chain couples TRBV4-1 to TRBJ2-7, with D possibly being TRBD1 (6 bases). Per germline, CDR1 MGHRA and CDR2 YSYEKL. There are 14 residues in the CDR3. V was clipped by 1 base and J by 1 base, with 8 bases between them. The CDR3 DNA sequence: TGCGCCAGCAGCCAAGGGACAGAGTCCTACGAGCAGTACTTC. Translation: CASSQGTESYEQYF.

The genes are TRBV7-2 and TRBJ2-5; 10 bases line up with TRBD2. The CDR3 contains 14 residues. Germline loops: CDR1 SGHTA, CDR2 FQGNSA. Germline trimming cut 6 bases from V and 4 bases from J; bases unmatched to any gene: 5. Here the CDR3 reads CASSHRLAGETQYF. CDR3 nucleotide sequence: TGTGCCAGCAGTCACCGACTAGCGGGAGAGACCCAGTACTTC.

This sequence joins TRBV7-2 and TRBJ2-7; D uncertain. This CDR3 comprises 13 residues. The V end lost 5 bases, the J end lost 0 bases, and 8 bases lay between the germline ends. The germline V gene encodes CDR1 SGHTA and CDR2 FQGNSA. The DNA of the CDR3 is TGTGCCAGCAGCCCCATTAGCTCCTACGAGCAGTACTTC. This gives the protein CASSPISSYEQYF.

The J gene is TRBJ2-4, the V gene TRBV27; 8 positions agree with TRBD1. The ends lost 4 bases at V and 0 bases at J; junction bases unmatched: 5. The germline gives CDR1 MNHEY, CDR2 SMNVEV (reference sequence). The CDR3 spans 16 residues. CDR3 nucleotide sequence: TGTGCCAGCAGTTCCAGGGGGCCGTTAGCCAAAAACATTCAGTACTTC. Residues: CASSSRGPLAKNIQYF.

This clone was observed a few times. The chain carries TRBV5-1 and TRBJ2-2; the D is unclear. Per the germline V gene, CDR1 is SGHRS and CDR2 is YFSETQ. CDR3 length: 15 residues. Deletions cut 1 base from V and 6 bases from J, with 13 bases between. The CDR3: CASSLKMDLPGELFF. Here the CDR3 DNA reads TGCGCCAGCAGCTTGAAGATGGACCTCCCCGGGGAGCTGTTTTTT.

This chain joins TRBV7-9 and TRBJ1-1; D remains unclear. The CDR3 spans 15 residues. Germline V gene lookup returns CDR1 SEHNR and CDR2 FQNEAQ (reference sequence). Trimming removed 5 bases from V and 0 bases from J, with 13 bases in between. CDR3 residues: CASSPPQAMNTEAFF. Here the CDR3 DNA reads TGTGCCAGCAGCCCGCCGCAGGCCATGAACACTGAAGCTTTCTTT.

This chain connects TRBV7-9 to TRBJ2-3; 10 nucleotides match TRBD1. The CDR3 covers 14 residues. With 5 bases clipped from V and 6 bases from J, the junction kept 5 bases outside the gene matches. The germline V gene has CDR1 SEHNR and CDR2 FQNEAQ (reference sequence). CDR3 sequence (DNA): TGTGCCAGCAGCCCCCGGGACAGGGGCGATACGCAGTATTTT. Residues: CASSPRDRGDTQYF.

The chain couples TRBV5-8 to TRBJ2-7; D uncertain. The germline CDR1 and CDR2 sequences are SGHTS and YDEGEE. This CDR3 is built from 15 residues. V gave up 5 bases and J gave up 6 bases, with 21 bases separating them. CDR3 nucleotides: TGTGCCAGCAGACCCTCAGGCGCAGCTCGCGGCGAGCAGTACTTC. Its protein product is CASRPSGAARGEQYF.

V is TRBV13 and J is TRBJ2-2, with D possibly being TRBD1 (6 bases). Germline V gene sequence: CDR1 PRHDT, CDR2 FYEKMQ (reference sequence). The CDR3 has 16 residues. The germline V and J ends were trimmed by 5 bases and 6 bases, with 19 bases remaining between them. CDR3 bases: TGTGCCAGCAGCGGCGCACACAGGGTATCTGCCGGGGAGCTGTTTTTT. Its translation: CASSGAHRVSAGELFF.

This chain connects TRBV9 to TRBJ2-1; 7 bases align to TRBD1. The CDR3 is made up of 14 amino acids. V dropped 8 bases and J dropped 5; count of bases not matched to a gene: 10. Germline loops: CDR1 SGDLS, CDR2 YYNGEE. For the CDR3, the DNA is TGTGCCAGTCAACCCGGGACAGTAGACAATGAGCAGTTCTTC. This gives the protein CASQPGTVDNEQFF. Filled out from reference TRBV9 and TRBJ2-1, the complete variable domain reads DSGVTQTPKHLITATGQRVTLRCSPRSGDLSVYWYQQSLDQGLQFLIQYYNGEERAKGNILERFSAQQFPDLHSELNLSSLELGDSALYFCASQPGTVDNEQFFGPGTRLTVL.

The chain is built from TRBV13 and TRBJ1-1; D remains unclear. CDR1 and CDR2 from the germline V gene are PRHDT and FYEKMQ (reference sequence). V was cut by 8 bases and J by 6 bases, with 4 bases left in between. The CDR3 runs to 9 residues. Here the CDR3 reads CASAPEAFF. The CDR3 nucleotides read TGTGCCAGCGCGCCTGAAGCTTTCTTT.

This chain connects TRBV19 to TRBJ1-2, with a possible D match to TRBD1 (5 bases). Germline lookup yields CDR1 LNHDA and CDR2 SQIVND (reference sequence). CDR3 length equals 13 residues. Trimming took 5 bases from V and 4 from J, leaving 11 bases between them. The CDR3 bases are TGTGCCAGTAGTGTGGGGGTAGGCTATGGCTACACCTTC. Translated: CASSVGVGYGYTF.

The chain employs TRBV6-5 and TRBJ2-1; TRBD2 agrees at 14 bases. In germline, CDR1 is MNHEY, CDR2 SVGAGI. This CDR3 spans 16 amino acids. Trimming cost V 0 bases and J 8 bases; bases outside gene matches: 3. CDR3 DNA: TGTGCCAGCAGTTACTCGGGACTAGCGGGGGAAGATGAGCAGTTCTTC. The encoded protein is CASSYSGLAGEDEQFF.

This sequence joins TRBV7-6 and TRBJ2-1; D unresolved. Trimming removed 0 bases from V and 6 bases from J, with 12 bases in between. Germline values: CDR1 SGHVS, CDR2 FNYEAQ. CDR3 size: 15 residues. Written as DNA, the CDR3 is TGTGCCAGCAGCTTAGCGGACGGGCTGGGCAATGAGCAGTTCTTC. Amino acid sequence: CASSLADGLGNEQFF. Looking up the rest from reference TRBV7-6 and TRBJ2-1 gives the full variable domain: GAGVSQSPRYKVTKRGQDVALRCDPISGHVSLYWYRQALGQGPEFLTYFNYEAQQDKSGLPNDRFSAERPEGSISTLTIQRTEQRDSAMYRCASSLADGLGNEQFFGPGTRLTVL.

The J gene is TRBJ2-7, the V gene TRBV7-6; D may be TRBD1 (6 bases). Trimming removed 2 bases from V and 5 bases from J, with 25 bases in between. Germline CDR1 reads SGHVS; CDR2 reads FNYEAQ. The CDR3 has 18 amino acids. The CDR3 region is CASSLYPKITGNLDEQYF. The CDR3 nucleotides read TGTGCCAGCAGCTTATACCCCAAAATTACAGGGAATCTCGACGAGCAGTACTTC.

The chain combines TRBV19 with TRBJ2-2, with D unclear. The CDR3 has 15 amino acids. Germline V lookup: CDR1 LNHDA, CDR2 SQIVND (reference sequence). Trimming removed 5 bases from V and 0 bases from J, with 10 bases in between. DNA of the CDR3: TGTGCCAGTAGTCGGCACTCCGCGAACACCGGGGAGCTGTTTTTT. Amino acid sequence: CASSRHSANTGELFF.

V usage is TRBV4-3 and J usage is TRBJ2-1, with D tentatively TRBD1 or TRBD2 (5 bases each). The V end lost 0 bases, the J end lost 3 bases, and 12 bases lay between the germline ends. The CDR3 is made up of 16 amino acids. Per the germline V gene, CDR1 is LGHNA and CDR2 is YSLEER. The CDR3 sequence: CASSQETADFYNEQFF. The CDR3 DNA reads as TGCGCCAGCAGCCAAGAGACAGCGGATTTCTACAATGAGCAGTTCTTC.

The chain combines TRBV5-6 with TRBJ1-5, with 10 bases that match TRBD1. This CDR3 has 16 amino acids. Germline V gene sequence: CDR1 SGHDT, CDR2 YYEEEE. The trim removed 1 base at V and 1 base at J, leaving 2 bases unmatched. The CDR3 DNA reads TGTGCCAGCAGCTTGATGGACAGGGGGAGCAATCAGCCCCAGCATTTT. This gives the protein CASSLMDRGSNQPQHF.

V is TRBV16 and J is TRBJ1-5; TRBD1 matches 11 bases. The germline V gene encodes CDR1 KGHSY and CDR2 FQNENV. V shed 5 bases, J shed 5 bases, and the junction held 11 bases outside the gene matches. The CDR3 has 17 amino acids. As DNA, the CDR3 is TGTGCCAGCAGCGGACAGGGGGCCCCGGCTGAGCATCAGCCCCAGCATTTT. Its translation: CASSGQGAPAEHQPQHF.

The CDR3 here is CASSRRGAFQETQYF. The CDR3 DNA reads TGTGCCAGCAGTAGGCGGGGGGCATTCCAAGAGACCCAGTACTTC. The chain recombines TRBV27 with TRBJ2-5, with 8 bases aligning to TRBD2. CDR1 is MNHEY, CDR2 SMNVEV, per germline (reference sequence). The CDR3 has 15 residues. After removal of 5 bases from V and 1 base from J, the junction contained 6 bases not matched to a gene.

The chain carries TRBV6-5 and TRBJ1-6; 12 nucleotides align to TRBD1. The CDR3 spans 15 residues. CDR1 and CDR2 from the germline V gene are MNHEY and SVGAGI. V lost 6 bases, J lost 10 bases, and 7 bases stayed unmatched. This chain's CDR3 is CASRGQGAFGSPLHF. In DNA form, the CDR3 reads TGTGCCAGCAGGGGACAGGGGGCTTTTGGGTCACCCCTCCACTTT.

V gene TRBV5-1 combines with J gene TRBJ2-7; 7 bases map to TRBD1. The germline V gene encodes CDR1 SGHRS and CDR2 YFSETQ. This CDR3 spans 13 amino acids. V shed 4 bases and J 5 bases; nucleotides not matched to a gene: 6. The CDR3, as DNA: TGCGCCAGCAGCACGACAGGGCCCAACGAGCAGTACTTC. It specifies CASSTTGPNEQYF. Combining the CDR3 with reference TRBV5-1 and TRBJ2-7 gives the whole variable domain KAGVTQTPRYLIKTRGQQVTLSCSPISGHRSVSWYQQTPGQGLQFLFEYFSETQRNKGNFPGRFSGRQFSNSRSEMNVSTLELGDSALYLCASSTTGPNEQYFGPGTRLTVT.

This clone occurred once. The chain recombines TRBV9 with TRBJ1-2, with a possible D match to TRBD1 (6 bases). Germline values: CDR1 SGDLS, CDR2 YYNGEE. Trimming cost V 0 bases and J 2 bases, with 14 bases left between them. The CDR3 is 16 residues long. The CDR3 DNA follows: TGTGCCAGCAGCGTAGGGGGTCAGGGGTCGAACTATGGCTACACCTTC. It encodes CASSVGGQGSNYGYTF.

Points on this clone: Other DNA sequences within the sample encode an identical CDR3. The CDR3 sequence is CASSPRGLEQYF. The CDR3 DNA reads TGTGCCAGCAGCCCCAGGGGGCTCGAGCAGTACTTC. The chain joins TRBV7-9 to TRBJ2-7; 8 bases map to TRBD1. Per germline, CDR1 SEHNR and CDR2 FQNEAQ (reference sequence). The CDR3 consists of 12 residues. Trimming cost V 5 bases and J 6 bases; bases outside gene matches: 3.